The present TCR beta chain was sequenced within a study of T-cell reconstitution after alpha-beta-depleted transplantation in children. V gave up 3 bases and J gave up 6 bases; unmatched junction bases: 3. This CDR3 spans 16 amino acids. The table lists this clonotype with a few counts. The TCRbeta library was prepared with unique molecular identifiers. From the PCR reads, TCRdb called clonotypes with MiXCR, one entry per CDR3 protein. The repertoire has about 610,000 distinct CDR3 sequences, 10% to 13% of them found once; the top ten carry around 4%. The sequence derives from a human donor who donated a stem cell graft to a child with acute myeloid leukemia. Material: PBMCs from the stem cell graft donor, obtained from the stem cell graft. This sequence joins TRBV12-3 or TRBV12-4 and TRBJ2-2; 14 nucleotides align to TRBD2. The CDR3 sequence is CASSFRLAGGPGELFF. As DNA, the CDR3 is TGTGCCAGCAGTTTCCGACTAGCGGGAGGGCCCGGGGAGCTGTTTTTT.